The clone carrying this T cell receptor beta chain was detected ten times or more. The data belong to a study of metastatic and nonmetastatic thyroid tumors. Nobody among the patients had been given any treatment before thyroid surgery. With MiXCR, TCRdb reprocessed the PCR reads. The repertoire holds some 7,800 clones, with about 32% as singletons. CDR3 length: 14 residues. V gave up 0 bases and J gave up 3 bases, with 10 bases separating them. Per germline, CDR1 SGDLS and CDR2 YYNGEE. Source material: tumor tissue. The TCR originated in a female donor with papillary thyroid cancer or a benign thyroid nodule (not recorded which). Some clones in this sample may be carry-over from other donors' samples. The chain carries TRBV9 and TRBJ2-7; D is possibly TRBD2 (6 bases). The CDR3 region has the DNA TGTGCCAGCAGCGTAGCGGGAGAAAACTACGAGCAGTACTTC. It specifies CASSVAGENYEQYF.